This T cell receptor (beta chain) was recovered during a study of blood T cell repertoires in COVID-19. This clone was seen a handful of times. Living in 24 US areas, the participants were between roughly 18 and 89 years of age. Original analysis: Using reference gene primer amplification, nucleated cell counts were estimated. The method was immunoSEQ multiplex PCR; TCRdb's version includes in-frame clones alone and lacks a portion of them. For V, J and clone size, that table is used; D and trimming come from the DNA. The sample consists of a few hundred thousand clones, about 91% of them appearing once. The germline V gene has CDR1 SEHNR and CDR2 FQNEAQ (reference sequence). V lost 3 bases, J lost 7 bases, and 5 bases stayed unmatched. The CDR3 is 13 residues long.

Material: PBMCs or T cells enriched from blood (not recorded which). The J gene is TRBJ1-1, the V gene TRBV7-9, with 7 bases aligning to TRBD1. The origin of this receptor is a woman aged 40 to 50 with acute COVID-19. CDR3 in DNA: TGTGCCAGCAGCTTCGGGACAGTCGGTGAAGCTTTCTTT. This sequence encodes CASSFGTVGEAFF.